The clone carrying this TCR beta chain has a single count. The entry originates in a study of T cell responses to AZD1222 COVID-19 vaccine. The CDR3 is 18 amino acids. Trimming took off 3 bases at V and 1 base at J, with 21 bases between the two ends. Germline CDR1 is SGHAT and CDR2 is FQNNGV. TCRdb's copy holds only in-frame clones and misses some; the assay was immunoSEQ multiplex PCR. The sample yields about 120,000 clones, 90% seen once. This sequence originates from an adult who received the MenACWY meningococcal vaccine as a control. The V and J genes are TRBV11-2 and TRBJ1-1, with a possible D match to TRBD1 (6 bases). Sequences were derived from peripheral blood, sampled 28 days after the second dose of the MenACWY control vaccine. The CDR3, as DNA: TGTGCCAGCAGCTTCCCGAGTGAGACAGGACTCCCGAACACTGAAGCTTTCTTT. It specifies CASSFPSETGLPNTEAFF. The full variable domain, rest sourced from reference TRBV11-2 and TRBJ1-1, is EAGVAQSPRYKIIEKRQSVAFWCNPISGHATLYWYQQILGQGPKLLIQFQNNGVVDDSQLPKDRFSAERLKGVDSTLKIQPAKLEDSAVYLCASSFPSETGLPNTEAFFGQGTRLTVV.